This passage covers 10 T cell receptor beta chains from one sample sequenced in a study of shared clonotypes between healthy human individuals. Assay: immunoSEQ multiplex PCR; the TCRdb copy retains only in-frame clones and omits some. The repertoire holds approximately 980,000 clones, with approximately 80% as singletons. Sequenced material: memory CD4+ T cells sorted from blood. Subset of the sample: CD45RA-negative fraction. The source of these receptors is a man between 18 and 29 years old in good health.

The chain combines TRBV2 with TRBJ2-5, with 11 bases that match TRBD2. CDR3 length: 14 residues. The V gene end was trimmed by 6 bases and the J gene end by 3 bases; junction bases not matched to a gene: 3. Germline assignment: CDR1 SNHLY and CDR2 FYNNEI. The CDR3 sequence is CASRRGLAEETQYF. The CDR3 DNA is TGTGCCAGCAGGAGGGGACTAGCGGAAGAGACCCAGTACTTC.

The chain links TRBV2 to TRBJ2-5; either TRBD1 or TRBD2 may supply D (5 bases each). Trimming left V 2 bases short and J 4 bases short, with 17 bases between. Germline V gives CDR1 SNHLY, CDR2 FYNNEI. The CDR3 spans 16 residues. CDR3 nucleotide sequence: TGTGCCAGCAGTGAACGCCCCAGCGGAACAGGAGAGACCCAGTACTTC. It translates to CASSERPSGTGETQYF.

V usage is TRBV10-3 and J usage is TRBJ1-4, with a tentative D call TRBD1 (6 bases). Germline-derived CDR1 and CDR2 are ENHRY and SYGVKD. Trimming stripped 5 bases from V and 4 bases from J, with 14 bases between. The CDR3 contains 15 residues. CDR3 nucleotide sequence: TGTGCCATCAGTAACCCGGACAGAAGTAATGAAAAACTGTTTTTT. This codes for CAISNPDRSNEKLFF.

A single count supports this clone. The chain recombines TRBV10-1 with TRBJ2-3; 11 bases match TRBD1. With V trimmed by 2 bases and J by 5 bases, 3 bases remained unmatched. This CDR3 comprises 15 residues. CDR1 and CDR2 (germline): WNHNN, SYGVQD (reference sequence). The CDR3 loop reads CASSEGQGAVDTQYF. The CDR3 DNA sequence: TGCGCCAGCAGTGAGGGACAGGGGGCCGTAGATACGCAGTATTTT.

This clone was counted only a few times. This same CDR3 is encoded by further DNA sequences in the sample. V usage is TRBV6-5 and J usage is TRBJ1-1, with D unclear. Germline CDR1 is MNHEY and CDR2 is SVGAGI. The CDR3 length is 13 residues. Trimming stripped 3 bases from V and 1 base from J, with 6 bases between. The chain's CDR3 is CASSYRGNTEAFF. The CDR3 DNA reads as TGTGCCAGCAGTTATCGAGGGAACACTGAAGCTTTCTTT.

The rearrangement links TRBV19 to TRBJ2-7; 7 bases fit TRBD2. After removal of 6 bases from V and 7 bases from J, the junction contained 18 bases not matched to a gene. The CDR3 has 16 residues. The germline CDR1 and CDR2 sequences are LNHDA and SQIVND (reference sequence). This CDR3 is CASRLVKRDGPKEQYF. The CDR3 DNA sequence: TGTGCCAGTAGGCTAGTAAAGCGGGACGGACCTAAGGAGCAGTACTTC.

The CDR3 here is CASSPGTSGAGETQYF. The CDR3 coding sequence is TGTGCCAGCAGCCCCGGGACTAGCGGGGCGGGGGAGACCCAGTACTTC. The V gene is TRBV7-9, the J gene TRBJ2-5; 13 bases are shared with TRBD2. The CDR3 is 16 residues long. Germline-derived CDR1 and CDR2 are SEHNR and FQNEAQ (reference sequence). Trimming cost V 5 bases and J 5 bases; bases outside gene matches: 8.

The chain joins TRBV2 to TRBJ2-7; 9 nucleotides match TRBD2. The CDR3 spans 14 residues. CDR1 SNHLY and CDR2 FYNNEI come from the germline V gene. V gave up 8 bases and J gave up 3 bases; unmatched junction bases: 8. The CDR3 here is CASGASSGSYEQYF. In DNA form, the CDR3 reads TGTGCCAGCGGGGCCAGTAGCGGGAGCTACGAGCAGTACTTC.

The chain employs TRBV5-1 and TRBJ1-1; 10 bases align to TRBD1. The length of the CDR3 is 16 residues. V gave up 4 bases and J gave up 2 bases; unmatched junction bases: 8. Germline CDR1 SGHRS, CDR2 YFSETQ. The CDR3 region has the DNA TGCGCCAGCAGCAACCGGGACAGGGGAAGCAACACTGAAGCTTTCTTT. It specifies CASSNRDRGSNTEAFF.

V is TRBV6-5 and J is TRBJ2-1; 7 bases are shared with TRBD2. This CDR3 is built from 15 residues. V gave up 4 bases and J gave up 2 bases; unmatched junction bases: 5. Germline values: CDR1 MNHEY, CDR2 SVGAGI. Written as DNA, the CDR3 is TGTGCCAGCAGTTCCGGGGGGAACCCCTACAATGAGCAGTTCTTC. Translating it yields CASSSGGNPYNEQFF.